This T cell receptor beta chain was profiled in a study of neurological immune-mediated disorders. The cDNA was generated by 5'RACE with 10-nucleotide random UMIs. A single run covered 15-18 subjects with over 190 million TCR-beta sequences. TCRdb reprocessed the 5' RACE reads via MiXCR and lists one record per CDR3 protein. Of 20,000 to 25,000 distinct CDR3 sequences listed, roughly 15% are singletons. The germline V gene has CDR1 DFQATT and CDR2 SNEGSKA (reference sequence). This CDR3 contains 13 residues. The ends were cut back, 5 bases at V and 7 bases at J, with 15 bases in the middle. In its sample, this clonotype was seen once. The unsorted libraries were produced from 2 million PBMCs held at -80 C.

This receptor was identified in a female donor with HTLV-1-associated myelopathy (HAM/TSP). The chain uses TRBV20-1 and TRBJ2-1; TRBD2 might be the D (5 bases). The sequencing sample was made of PBMCs. The CDR3 loop reads CSAPPLSGNEQFF. The CDR3 DNA sequence: TGCAGTGCTCCCCCCCTGTCGGGGAATGAGCAGTTCTTC.